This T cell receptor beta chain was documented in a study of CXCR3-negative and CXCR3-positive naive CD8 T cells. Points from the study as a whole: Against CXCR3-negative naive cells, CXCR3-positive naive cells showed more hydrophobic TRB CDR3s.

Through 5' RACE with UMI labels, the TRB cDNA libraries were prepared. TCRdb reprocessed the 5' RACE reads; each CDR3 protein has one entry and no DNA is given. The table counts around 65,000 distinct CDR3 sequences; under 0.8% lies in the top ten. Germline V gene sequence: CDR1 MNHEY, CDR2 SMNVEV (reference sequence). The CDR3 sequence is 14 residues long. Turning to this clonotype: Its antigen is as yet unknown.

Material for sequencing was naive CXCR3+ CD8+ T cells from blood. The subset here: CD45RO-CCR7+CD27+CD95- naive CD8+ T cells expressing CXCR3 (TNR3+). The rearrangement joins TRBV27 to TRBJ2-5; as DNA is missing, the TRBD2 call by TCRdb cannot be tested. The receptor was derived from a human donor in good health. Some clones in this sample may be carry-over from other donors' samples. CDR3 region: CASSLRGGLETQYF.